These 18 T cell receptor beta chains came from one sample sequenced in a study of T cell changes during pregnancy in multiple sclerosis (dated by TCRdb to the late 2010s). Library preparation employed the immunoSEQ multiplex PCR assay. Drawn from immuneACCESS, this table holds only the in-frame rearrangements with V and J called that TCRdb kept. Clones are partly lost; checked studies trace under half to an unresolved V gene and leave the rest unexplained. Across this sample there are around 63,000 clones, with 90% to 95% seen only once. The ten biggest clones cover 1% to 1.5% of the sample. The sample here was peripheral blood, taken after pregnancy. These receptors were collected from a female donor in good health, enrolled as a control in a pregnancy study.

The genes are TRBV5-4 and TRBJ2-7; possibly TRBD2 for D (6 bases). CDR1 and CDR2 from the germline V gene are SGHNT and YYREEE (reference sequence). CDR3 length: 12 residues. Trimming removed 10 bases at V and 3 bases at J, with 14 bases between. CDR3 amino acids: CAGGTDYYEQYF. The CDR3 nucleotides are TGTGCCGGGGGGACGGATTACTACGAGCAGTACTTC.

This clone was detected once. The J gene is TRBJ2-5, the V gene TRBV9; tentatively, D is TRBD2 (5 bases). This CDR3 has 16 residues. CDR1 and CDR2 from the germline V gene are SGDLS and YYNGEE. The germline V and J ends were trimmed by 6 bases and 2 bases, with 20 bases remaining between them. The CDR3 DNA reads TGTGCCAGCAAATATACCCACGGACTCGCTCAAGAGACCCAGTACTTC. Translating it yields CASKYTHGLAQETQYF.

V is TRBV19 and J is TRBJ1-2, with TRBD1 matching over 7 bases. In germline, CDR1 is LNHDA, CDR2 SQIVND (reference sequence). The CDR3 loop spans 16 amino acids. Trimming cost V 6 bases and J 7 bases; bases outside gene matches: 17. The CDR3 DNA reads TGTGCCAGTAGAAGGGGGAACAGGGGAGATATGCGTGGCTACACCTTC. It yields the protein CASRRGNRGDMRGYTF.

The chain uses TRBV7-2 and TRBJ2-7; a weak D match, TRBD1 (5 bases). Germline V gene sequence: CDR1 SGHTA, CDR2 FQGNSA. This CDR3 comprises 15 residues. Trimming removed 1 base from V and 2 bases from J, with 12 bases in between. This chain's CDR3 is CASSLVPQGAYEQYF. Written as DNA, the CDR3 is TGTGCCAGCAGCTTAGTCCCCCAGGGTGCCTACGAGCAGTACTTC.

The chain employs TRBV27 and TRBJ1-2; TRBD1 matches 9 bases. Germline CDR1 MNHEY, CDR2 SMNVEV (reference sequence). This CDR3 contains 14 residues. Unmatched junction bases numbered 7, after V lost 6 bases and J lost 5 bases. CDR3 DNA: TGTGCCAGCAGGTTTCAGGACAGGGGTTATGGCTACACCTTC. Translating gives CASRFQDRGYGYTF.

CDR3 in amino acids: CASSEAPGEGYGYTF. In nucleotides, the CDR3 is TGTGCCAGCAGTGAAGCGCCAGGGGAGGGGTATGGCTACACCTTC. This chain uses TRBV6-1 with TRBJ1-2; TRBD1 might be the D (6 bases). Germline V gene data show CDR1 as MNHNS and CDR2 as SASEGT. V lost 0 bases and J lost 5, with 13 bases in between. The CDR3 has 15 amino acids.

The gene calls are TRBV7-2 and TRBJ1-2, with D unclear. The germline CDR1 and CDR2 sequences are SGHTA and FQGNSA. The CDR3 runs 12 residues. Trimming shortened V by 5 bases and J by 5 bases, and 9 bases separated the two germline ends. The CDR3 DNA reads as TGTGCCAGCAGCATAACGGGTTATGGCTACACCTTC. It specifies CASSITGYGYTF. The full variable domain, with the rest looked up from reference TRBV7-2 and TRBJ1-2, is GAGVSQSPSNKVTEKGKDVELRCDPISGHTALYWYRQSLGQGLEFLIYFQGNSAPDKSGLPSDRFSAERTGGSVSTLTIQRTQQEDSAVYLCASSITGYGYTFGSGTRLTVV.

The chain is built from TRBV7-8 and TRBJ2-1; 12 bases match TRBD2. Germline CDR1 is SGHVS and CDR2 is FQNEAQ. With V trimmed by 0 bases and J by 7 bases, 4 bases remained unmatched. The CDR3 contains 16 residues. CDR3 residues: CASSLASSGGVNEQFF. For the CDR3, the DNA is TGTGCCAGCAGCTTAGCCTCTAGCGGGGGGGTTAATGAGCAGTTCTTC. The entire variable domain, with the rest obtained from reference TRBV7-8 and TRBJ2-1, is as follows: GAGVSQSPRYKVAKRGQDVALRCDPISGHVSLFWYQQALGQGPEFLTYFQNEAQLDKSGLPSDRFFAERPEGSVSTLKIQRTQQEDSAVYLCASSLASSGGVNEQFFGPGTRLTVL.

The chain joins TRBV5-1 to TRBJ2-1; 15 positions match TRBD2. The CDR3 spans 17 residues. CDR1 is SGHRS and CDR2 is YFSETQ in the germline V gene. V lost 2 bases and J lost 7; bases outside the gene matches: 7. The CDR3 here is CASSFYGLAGGPNEQFF. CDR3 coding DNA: TGCGCCAGCAGCTTTTACGGACTAGCGGGGGGGCCGAATGAGCAGTTCTTC.

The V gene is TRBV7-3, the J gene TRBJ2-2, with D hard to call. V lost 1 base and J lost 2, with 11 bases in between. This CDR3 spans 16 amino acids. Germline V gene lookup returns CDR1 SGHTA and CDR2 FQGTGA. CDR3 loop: CASSLNRLDNTGELFF. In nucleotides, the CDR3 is TGTGCCAGCAGCTTAAATCGGCTAGATAACACCGGGGAGCTGTTTTTT.

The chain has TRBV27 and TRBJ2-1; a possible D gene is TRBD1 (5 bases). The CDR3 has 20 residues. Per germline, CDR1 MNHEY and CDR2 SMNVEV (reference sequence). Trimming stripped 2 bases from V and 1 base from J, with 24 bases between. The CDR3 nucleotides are TGTGCCAGCAGTTTAATGGGGCCCATATTAGGGGTCCCTTCCTACAATGAGCAGTTCTTC. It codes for CASSLMGPILGVPSYNEQFF.

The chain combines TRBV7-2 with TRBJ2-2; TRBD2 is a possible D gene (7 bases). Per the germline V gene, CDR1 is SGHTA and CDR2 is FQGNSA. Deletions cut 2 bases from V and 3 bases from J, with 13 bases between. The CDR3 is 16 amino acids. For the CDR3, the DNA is TGTGCCAGCAGCTTAATGGCGGGGGCGGACACCGGGGAGCTGTTTTTT. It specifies CASSLMAGADTGELFF.

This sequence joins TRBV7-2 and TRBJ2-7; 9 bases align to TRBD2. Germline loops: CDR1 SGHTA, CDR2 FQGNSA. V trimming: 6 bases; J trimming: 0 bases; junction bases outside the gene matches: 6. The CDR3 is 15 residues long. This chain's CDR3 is CASRFKRGDSYEQYF. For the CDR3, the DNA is TGTGCCAGCAGATTCAAGCGGGGGGACTCCTACGAGCAGTACTTC.

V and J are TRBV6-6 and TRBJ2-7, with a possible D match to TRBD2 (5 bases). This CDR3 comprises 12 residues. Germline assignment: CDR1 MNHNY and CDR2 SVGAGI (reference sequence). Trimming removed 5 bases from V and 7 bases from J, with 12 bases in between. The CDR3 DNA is TGTGCCAGCAGTACCCGATCGGGAGAGCAGTACTTC. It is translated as CASSTRSGEQYF.

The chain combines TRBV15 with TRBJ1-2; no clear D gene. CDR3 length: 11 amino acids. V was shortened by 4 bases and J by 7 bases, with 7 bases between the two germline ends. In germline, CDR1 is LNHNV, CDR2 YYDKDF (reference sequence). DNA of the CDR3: TGTGCCACCAGCAATCGGGGTGGCTACACCTTC. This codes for CATSNRGGYTF. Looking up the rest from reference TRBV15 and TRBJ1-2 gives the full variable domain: DAMVIQNPRYQVTQFGKPVTLSCSQTLNHNVMYWYQQKSSQAPKLLFHYYDKDFNNEADTPDNFQSRRPNTSFCFLDIRSPGLGDTAMYLCATSNRGGYTFGSGTRLTVV.

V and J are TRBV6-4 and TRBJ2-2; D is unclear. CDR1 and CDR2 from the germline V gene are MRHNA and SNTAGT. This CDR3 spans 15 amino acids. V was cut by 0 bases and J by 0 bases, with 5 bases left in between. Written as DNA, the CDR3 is TGTGCCAGCAGTGACTCGGCAGCGAACACCGGGGAGCTGTTTTTT. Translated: CASSDSAANTGELFF.

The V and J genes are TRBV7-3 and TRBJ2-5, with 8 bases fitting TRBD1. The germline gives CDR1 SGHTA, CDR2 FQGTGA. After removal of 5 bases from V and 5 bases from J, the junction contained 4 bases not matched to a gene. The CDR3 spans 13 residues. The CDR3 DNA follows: TGTGCCAGCAGCCGGACAGGGTACGAGACCCAGTACTTC. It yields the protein CASSRTGYETQYF.

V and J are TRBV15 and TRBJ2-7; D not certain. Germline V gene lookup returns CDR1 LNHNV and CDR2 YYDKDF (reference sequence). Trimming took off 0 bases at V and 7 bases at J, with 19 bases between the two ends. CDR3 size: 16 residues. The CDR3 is CATSRDRAPQVDEQYF. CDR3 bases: TGTGCCACCAGCAGAGATAGAGCCCCGCAGGTAGATGAGCAGTACTTC.